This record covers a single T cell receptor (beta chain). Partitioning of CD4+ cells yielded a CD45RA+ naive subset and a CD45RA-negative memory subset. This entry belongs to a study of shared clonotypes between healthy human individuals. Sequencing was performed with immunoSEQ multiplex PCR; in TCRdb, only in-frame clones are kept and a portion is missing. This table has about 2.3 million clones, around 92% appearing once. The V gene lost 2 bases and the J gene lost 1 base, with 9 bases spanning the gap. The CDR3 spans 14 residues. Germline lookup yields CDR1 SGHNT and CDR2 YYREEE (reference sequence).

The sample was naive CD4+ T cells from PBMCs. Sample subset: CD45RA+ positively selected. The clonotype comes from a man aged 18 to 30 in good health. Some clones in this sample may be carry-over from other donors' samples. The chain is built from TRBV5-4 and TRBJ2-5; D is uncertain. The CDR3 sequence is CASSFSRVQETQYF. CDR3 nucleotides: TGTGCCAGCAGCTTTTCTCGAGTCCAAGAGACCCAGTACTTC.